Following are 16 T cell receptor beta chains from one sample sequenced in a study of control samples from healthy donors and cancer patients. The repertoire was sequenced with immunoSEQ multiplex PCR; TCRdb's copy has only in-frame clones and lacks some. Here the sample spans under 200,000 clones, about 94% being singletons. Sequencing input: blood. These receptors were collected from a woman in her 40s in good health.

In nucleotides, the CDR3 is TGTGCCAGCAGCTCCGGGACAGGGAGCTCCTACGAGCAGTACTTC. As protein: CASSSGTGSSYEQYF. The chain recombines TRBV6-4 with TRBJ2-7; 9 nucleotides match TRBD1. CDR1 MRHNA and CDR2 SNTAGT come from the germline V gene. V shed 6 bases and J 0 bases; nucleotides not matched to a gene: 6. The CDR3 consists of 15 residues.

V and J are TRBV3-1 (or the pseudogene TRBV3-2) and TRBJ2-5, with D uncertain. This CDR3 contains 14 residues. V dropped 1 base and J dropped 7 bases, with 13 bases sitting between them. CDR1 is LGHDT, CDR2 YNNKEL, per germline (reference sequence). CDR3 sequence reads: CASSQVSGDVTQYF. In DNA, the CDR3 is TGTGCCAGCAGCCAAGTATCTGGTGATGTGACCCAGTACTTC.

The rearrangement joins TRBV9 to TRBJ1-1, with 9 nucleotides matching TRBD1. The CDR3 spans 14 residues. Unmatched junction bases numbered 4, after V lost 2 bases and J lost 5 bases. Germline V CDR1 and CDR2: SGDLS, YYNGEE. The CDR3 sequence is CASSVGTGITEAFF. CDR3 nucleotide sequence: TGTGCCAGCAGCGTCGGGACAGGGATTACTGAAGCTTTCTTT.

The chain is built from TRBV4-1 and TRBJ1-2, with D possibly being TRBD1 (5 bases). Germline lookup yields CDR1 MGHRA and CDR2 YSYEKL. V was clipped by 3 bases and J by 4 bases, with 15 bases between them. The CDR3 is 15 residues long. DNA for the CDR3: TGCGCCAGCAGCCAGACCCGCGGCAGGGCCTATGGCTACACCTTC. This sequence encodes CASSQTRGRAYGYTF.

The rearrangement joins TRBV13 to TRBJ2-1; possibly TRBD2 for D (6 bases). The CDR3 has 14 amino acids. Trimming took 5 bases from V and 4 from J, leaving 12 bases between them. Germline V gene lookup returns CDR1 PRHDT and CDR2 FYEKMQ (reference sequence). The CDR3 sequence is CASSPGGAYNEQFF. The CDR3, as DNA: TGTGCCAGCAGCCCCGGAGGGGCGTACAATGAGCAGTTCTTC.

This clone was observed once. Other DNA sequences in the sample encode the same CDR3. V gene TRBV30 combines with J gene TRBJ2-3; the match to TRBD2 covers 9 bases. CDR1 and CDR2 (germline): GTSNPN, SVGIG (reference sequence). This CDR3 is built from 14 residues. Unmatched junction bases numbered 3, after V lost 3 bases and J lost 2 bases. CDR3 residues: CAWRTSGATDTQYF. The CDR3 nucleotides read TGTGCCTGGAGGACTAGCGGCGCCACAGATACGCAGTATTTT.

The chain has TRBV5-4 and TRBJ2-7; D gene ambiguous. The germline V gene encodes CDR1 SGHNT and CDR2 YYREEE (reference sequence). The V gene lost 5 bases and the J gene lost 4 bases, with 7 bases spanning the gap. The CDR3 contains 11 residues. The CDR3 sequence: CASSMEYEQYF. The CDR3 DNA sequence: TGTGCCAGCAGTATGGAATACGAGCAGTACTTC.

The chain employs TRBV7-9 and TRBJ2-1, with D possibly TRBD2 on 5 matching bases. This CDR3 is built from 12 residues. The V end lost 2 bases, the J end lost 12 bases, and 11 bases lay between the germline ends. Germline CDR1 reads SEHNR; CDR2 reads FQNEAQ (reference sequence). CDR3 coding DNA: TGTGCCAGCAGCTTAATCGGGGTATGGCAGTTCTTC. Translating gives CASSLIGVWQFF.

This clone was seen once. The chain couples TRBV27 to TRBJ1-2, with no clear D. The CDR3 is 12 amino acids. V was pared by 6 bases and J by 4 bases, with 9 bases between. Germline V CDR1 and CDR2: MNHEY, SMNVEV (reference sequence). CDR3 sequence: CASSPNAYGYTF. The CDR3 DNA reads TGTGCCAGCAGCCCGAATGCCTATGGCTACACCTTC.

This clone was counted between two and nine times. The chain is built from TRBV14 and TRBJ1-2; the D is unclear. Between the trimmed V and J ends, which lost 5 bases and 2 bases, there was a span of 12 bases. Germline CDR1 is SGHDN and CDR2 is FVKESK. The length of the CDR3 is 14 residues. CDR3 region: CASSGSPVNYGYTF. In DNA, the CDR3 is TGTGCCAGCAGCGGATCCCCAGTGAACTATGGCTACACCTTC. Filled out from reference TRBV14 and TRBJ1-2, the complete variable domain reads EAGVTQFPSHSVIEKGQTVTLRCDPISGHDNLYWYRRVMGKEIKFLLHFVKESKQDESGMPNNRFLAERTGGTYSTLKVQPAELEDSGVYFCASSGSPVNYGYTFGSGTRLTVV.

CDR3: CASSKPAGLASTGELFF. The CDR3 nucleotides read TGTGCCAGCAGCAAGCCCGCGGGACTAGCCAGCACCGGGGAGCTGTTTTTT. This chain uses TRBV13 with TRBJ2-2; 9 nucleotides align to TRBD2. Germline CDR1 reads PRHDT; CDR2 reads FYEKMQ (reference sequence). The ends lost 5 bases at V and 4 bases at J; junction bases unmatched: 11. The CDR3 loop spans 17 amino acids.

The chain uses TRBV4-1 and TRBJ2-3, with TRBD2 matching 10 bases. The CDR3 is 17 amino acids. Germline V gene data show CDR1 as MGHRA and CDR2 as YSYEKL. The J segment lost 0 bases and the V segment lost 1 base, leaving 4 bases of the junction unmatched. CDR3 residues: CASSQALAGVSTDTQYF. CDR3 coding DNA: TGCGCCAGCAGCCAAGCCCTAGCGGGAGTAAGCACAGATACGCAGTATTTT.

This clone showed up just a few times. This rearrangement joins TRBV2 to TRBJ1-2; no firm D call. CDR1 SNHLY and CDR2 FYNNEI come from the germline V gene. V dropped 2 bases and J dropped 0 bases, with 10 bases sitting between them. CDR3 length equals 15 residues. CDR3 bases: TGTGCCAGCAGTGAACGCCGGGGAACTAACTATGGCTACACCTTC. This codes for CASSERRGTNYGYTF.

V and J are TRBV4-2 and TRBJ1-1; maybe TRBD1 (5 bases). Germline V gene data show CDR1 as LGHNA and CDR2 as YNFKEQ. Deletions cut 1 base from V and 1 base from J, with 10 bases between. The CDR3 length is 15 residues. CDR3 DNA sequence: TGTGCCAGCAGCCAAGGGGGCGCCGGGAACACTGAAGCTTTCTTT. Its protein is CASSQGGAGNTEAFF.

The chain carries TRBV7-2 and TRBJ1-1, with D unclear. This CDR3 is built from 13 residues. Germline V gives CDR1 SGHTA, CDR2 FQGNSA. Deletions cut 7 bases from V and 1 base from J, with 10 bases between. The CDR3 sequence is CASKVQTNTEAFF. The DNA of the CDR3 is TGTGCCAGCAAAGTACAGACGAACACTGAAGCTTTCTTT.

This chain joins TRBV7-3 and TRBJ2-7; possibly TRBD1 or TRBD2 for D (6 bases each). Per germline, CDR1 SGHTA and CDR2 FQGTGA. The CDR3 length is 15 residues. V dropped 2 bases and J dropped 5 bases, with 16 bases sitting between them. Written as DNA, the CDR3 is TGTGCCAGCAGCTTACAAGGGGGGCAGGGCCACGAGCAGTACTTC. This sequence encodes CASSLQGGQGHEQYF.